Shown below are 8 T cell receptor beta chains from a single sample sequenced in a study of tissue T cells after allogeneic stem cell transplantation. The time point here: mouse harvest day 14 after allogeneic transplant. Each mouse received 10^7 T-cell-depleted marrow cells plus 10^6 splenic CD5+ T cells by tail vein. Assay used: immunoSEQ multiplex PCR; TCRdb lists only in-frame clones, some missing. The data show around 5,000 clones, about 41% seen once. The specimen was gut tissue. These receptors all stem from a female BALB/c mouse given C57BL/6 T cells with graft-versus-host disease after an allogeneic hematopoietic cell transplant.

This clone appeared a few times. The gene symbols are mouse symbols. The read is 1 residue too short to cover the CDR3 end, so that end is filled in from the germline J gene. J is TRBJ2-4 and V is TRBV23; TRBD1, the D gene given by the table, was not confirmed from the DNA. The CDR3 covers 14 residues. CDR1 is KGHTA and CDR2 is FQNQQP in the germline V gene. The CDR3 bases that were read are TGCTCCAGCAGTCAATCGAACAGGGGAAACACCTTGTAC. It specifies CSSSQSNRGNTLY. The CDR3 reads in full as CSSSQSNRGNTLYF.

Turning to this clone: The gene names given are mouse names. From the germline J gene comes the end of the CDR3, since the read stops 1 residue before it. V usage is TRBV3 and J usage is TRBJ1-4, with a weak D call TRBD1 (6 bases). The length of the CDR3 is 15 residues. Germline CDR1 is SNHLY and CDR2 is FYNGKV (reference sequence). V was pared by 3 bases and J by 4 bases, with 12 bases between. CDR3 in amino acids: CASSFGQGYNERLFF. The sequenced CDR3 bases are TGTGCCAGCAGCTTTGGGCAGGGGTACAACGAAAGATTATTT.

Concerning this clone itself: Here the gene names and germline are mouse. The CDR3 is cut off 1 residue early in the read; its end comes from the germline J gene. This sequence joins TRBV26 and TRBJ1-6; a possible D gene is TRBD1 (5 bases). TRBJ1-6 is flagged as an ORF with uncertain function. Germline V lookup: CDR1 KGHPV, CDR2 FQNQEV (reference sequence). Trimming cost V 0 bases and J 3 bases, with 6 bases left between them. CDR3 size: 15 residues. The chain's CDR3 is CASSLSTVYNSPLYF. The CDR3 DNA, read in part, is TGTGCCAGCAGTCTGTCGACAGTCTATAATTCGCCCCTCTAC.

As regards this clone: The gene names given are mouse names. The CDR3 sequence: CASSPAGENTLYF. The DNA read from the CDR3 is TGTGCCAGCAGCCCCGCGGGAGAAAACACCTTGTAC. V is TRBV5 and J is TRBJ2-4; no definite D call. From the germline J gene comes the end of the CDR3, since the read stops 1 residue before it. Per the germline V gene, CDR1 is LGHNA and CDR2 is YNLKQL (reference sequence). The CDR3 is 13 residues long. V lost 4 bases and J lost 4, with 9 bases in between.

In the case of this clone: The germline and genes are mouse ones. The CDR3 goes on 1 residue after the read ends, and that part is filled in from the germline J gene. The V gene is TRBV26, the J gene TRBJ1-4; unclear D gene. Trimming took 1 base from V and 5 from J, leaving 5 bases between them. Germline CDR1 KGHPV, CDR2 FQNQEV (reference sequence). This CDR3 has 13 amino acids. Incomplete CDR3 DNA: TGTGCCAGCAGTCTGTTGCAGAACGAAAGATTATTT. It codes for CASSLLQNERLF. From start to end, the CDR3 is CASSLLQNERLFF.

A word on this clone: The gene names given are mouse names. The sequence runs out 1 residue before the end of the CDR3; the remainder is reconstructed from the germline J gene. At the DNA level, this CDR3 is encoded by other sequences in the same sample as well. The chain links TRBV13-3 to TRBJ2-3, with a tentative D call TRBD1 (10 bases). V was cut by 3 bases and J by 1 base, with 24 bases left in between. Germline V CDR1 and CDR2: NNHDY, SYVADS. The CDR3 has 19 amino acids. CDR3 protein: CASSGDRGRGGARAETLYF. Incomplete CDR3 DNA: TGTGCCAGCAGTGGAGACAGGGGGCGTGGGGGGGCACGTGCAGAAACGCTGTAT.

About this clone: Germline and genes: mouse. The DNA ends 1 residue before the CDR3 does, and the rest of the CDR3 is filled in from the germline J gene. This chain connects TRBV16 to TRBJ2-7; 9 nucleotides agree with TRBD2. V lost 4 bases and J lost 0; bases outside the gene matches: 1. The CDR3 has 14 amino acids. Germline loops: CDR1 SGHSA, CDR2 FRNQAP. CDR3 DNA, as far as it was read: TGTGCAAGCAGCTCGGGACTGGGCTCCTATGAACAGTAC. Translating gives CASSSGLGSYEQY. The CDR3, in full, reads CASSSGLGSYEQYF.

A few counts support this clone. Gene names and germline refer to mouse. With the read ending 1 residue before the CDR3 end, the germline J gene is used to fill in that end. This sequence joins TRBV13-2 and TRBJ1-5; the D is unclear. Trimming pared 1 base from V and 4 bases from J, leaving 6 bases between. The CDR3 covers 13 residues. In germline, CDR1 is NNHNN, CDR2 SYGAGS (reference sequence). The covered CDR3 bases are TGTGCCAGCGGTGATAGAACAAACCAGGCTCCGCTT. It encodes CASGDRTNQAPL. The whole CDR3 sequence reads CASGDRTNQAPLF.